The entry below describes one TCR beta chain. The specificity of this receptor is unknown. The input lacks base qualities; no much larger clone sits a single base away. This sample was included in a study of T cell responses to AZD1222 COVID-19 vaccine (dated by TCRdb to 2020 to 2023). Context from the whole study: AZD1222 recipients with second doses at about 4 weeks or about 12 weeks were pooled, because spike-specific TCR depth and breadth did not differ between schedules. TCR sequencing was performed for roughly 250 trial participants, of whom roughly 200 were given two doses of AZD1222 and roughly 25 were given two doses of MenACWY control vaccine. Trial participants were enrolled into age subgroups of 18-55, 56-69 and 70-plus years, which contained 148, 28 and 57 TCR-sequenced participants, respectively. Results and caveats for the whole study, not just this receptor: In the small 56-69-year group, the increase in depth fell short of significance, most likely because of low power. Conclusions about previously exposed vaccinees were limited because only 6 or 7 AZD1222 recipients were SARS-CoV-2 seropositive at baseline. Vaccine-associated CD4 TCRs spanned the whole spike protein, with dominant responses in regions 160-218 and 743-854. After two AZD1222 doses, spike-specific TCR breadth and depth were significantly higher than at day 0 and than in MenACWY recipients. Because no samples from the day 14 peak response were available, repertoires could be characterized only after the peak T cell response. Participants were mostly white British, with more females than males. The authors suggested clonal diversity may have been underestimated. Reportedly, almost half of the unique spike-specific TCRs recognized epitopes lying outside the regions that are mutated in the B.1.351 and B.1.1.7 variants.

The CDR3 regions of human TCRbeta chains were analyzed by immunosequencing. Processing in the source paper ran as follows. Repertoire TCRs were matched against a reference library of SARS-CoV-2-specific TCRs generated with the MIRA antigen-specificity platform. Breadth meant the fraction of unique TCRs that were SARS-CoV-2-associated, whereas depth meant the fraction of total T cells that were SARS-CoV-2-associated. Using the MIRA data, every spike-specific TCR was mapped to the spike region that the TCR reacted to and assigned to either a CD4 or a CD8 class. Log10-transformed breadth and depth values were compared by one-way ANOVA with Sidak's multiple comparisons tests. In its TCRdb copy, this immuneACCESS table keeps in-frame sequences only and misses some clones. Where compared with another copy, unresolved V genes explain less than half of these, and the others have no known cause. V and J calls and clone size come straight from that table; D and trimming were deduced from the DNA. Counted in this sample were 90,000 to 150,000 clones; under 90% of them appeared once. Roughly 4.5% of the sample lies in the top ten.

The time point label corresponds to: baseline before first vaccination. Vaccinee samples came from UK trials COV001 and COV002, including a single-blind randomized controlled phase 2/3 trial of AZD1222 (ChAdOx1 nCoV-19) in healthy adults. For TCRbeta chain sequencing, PBMC samples from trial participants were taken at day 0 and at day 28 after the second dose. CDR1 and CDR2 (LNHDA, SQIVND) derive from the germline V gene (reference sequence). The germline V and J ends show losses of 5 bases and 4 bases respectively, and no gene match explains 7 bases of the junction. The CDR3 sequence holds 14 residues, the cysteine and phenylalanine included. Just CDR3 DNA is preserved here, 42 bases in frame from base 1.

This receptor was identified in an adult in good health. Here the chain combines TRBV19 and TRBJ1-2, with 7 bases matching TRBD1. The source was peripheral blood, collected on day 0 of AZD1222 vaccination. The DNA is TGTGCCAGTAGTCGGGACAGAGTTTTCTATGGCTACACCTTC. It codes for CASSRDRVFYGYTF.